The entry below describes one T cell receptor beta chain. The clone's antigen remains unknown. One base away there is no much larger clone; base qualities are not given. The data derive from a study of blood T cell repertoires in COVID-19 (dated by TCRdb to the early 2020s). With regard to the full study: Collaborator samples came from the United States, Italy and Spain and covered acute and convalescent phases of COVID-19. The material from the prospective study consisted of cDNA or gDNA derived from T cells, B-cell-depleted T cells, or PBMCs. Subjects who had been exposed to COVID-19, were actively infected with it, or had recovered from it provided the deeply sampled blood TCRbeta repertoires that made up the dataset. A freely available public database, intended as a resource for researchers studying the immune response to SARS-CoV-2, is where the repertoires were released. The samples were drawn from the first 160 participants of the ongoing ImmuneRACE study and from over 950 subjects provided by 6 global collaborators. A de-identified subject ID, COVID-19 status, age in years and sex were almost always included in the sample metadata. Where available, HLA class I and class II types were taken from metadata supplied by the sample provider and were not determined by assay-based typing.

TCRbeta CDR3 regions were amplified from genomic DNA using the immunoSEQ Assay, a bias-controlled multiplex PCR. In the original analysis: Within the assay, amplification of reference gene primers was used to estimate how many nucleated cells each sample contained. To quantify the absolute abundance of each unique TCRbeta CDR3 rearrangement, sequence reads were collapsed and filtered. Productive Simpson clonality was computed per sample as the square root of Simpson's diversity index over productive rearrangements. TCRdb took this table from immuneACCESS and kept in-frame rearrangements with V and J called. Such tables lack part of the clones; where checked against another copy, unresolved V genes explain under half of the gap, and the rest is unexplained. The V and J calls and clone size were taken over from that table, and D and trimming were inferred from the DNA. The sample table holds 450,000 or so clones, of which roughly 91% were seen once. Jointly, the top ten make up under 0.7% of the sample.

Enrolling through a virtual design, the prospective study's participants ranged in age from roughly 18 to 95 years and lived across approximately 25 United States geographic areas. In the prospective study, cohorts were assigned on the basis of participant-reported clinical history obtained from a screening survey and a study questionnaire. Recovered participants in ImmuneRACE Cohort 3 were defined by two consecutive negative NP/OP PCR tests, clearance by a healthcare professional, or resolution of symptoms. In the prospective study, whole blood, serum and a nasopharyngeal or oropharyngeal swab were collected from each participant by mobile phlebotomists. Participants in the prospective study had the option to provide additional blood draws and questionnaires over a 2-month period. Before DNA extraction, blood samples from the prospective study were shipped at room temperature or frozen. Results and caveats for the whole study, not just this receptor: Clinical and demographic metadata were provided uncurated, with the amount varying by source and participant.

The CDR3 contains 15 residues, cysteine and phenylalanine counted. Of all the DNA, just the CDR3 is kept, 45 bases in frame from base 1. Relative to germline, V is missing 4 bases and J is missing 4 bases, with 10 bases of the junction outside any gene match. Sequences SGHRS (CDR1) and YFSETQ (CDR2) are obtained from the germline V gene. Rearrangement joined TRBV5-1 to TRBJ1-1, with 7 bases aligning to TRBD1. Sequencing used PBMCs or T cells enriched from blood (not recorded which). The source is a man aged 18 to 35 who had recovered from COVID-19. The CDR3 sequence is CASSQQGQEGTEAFF. The base sequence is TGCGCCAGCAGCCAACAGGGGCAAGAGGGCACTGAAGCTTTCTTT.